Detailed here is one T cell receptor beta chain. What antigen it recognizes has not been identified. Per-nucleotide qualities are absent, and no much larger clonotype sits a single base away. This specimen comes from a study of CD8 T cells in Susac syndrome (dated by TCRdb to between 2018 and 2021). A note on the overall study: Among the Susac syndrome patients who were sequenced, clinically active disease was present in about six and clinical remission was observed in fewer than 10. At blood withdrawal, Susac syndrome patients were therapy-naive, treated with corticosteroids (with IVIg additionally given to some), or treated with IVIg alone. Whether CD8+ T cell activation and differentiation in Susac syndrome was antigen driven was tested using repertoire sequencing. Clonality of the CD8+ T cell repertoire was compared between eleven to twelve healthy donors, approximately 14 Susac syndrome patients and around 15 multiple sclerosis patients. What the research found in general, with its limitations: The TCR sequencing and HLA analysis was acknowledged to have included a relatively small number of individuals. Clonal expansion was seen in Susac syndrome CD8+ repertoires, peaking in CD8+ TEMRA cells and being greater in clinically active patients than in remitting ones. In the total CD8+ and CD8+ TEMRA repertoires, approximately 17 and five Susac-specific public clones, respectively, were identified.

The CDR3, cysteine through phenylalanine, is 17 amino acids long. The kept DNA is CDR3 alone, 51 bases in frame from the first base. V is reduced by 0 bases and J by 1 base, leaving a spacing of 12 bases between them. The germline V gene (reference sequence) sets CDR1 to MNHEY and CDR2 to SMNVEV. RNA was extracted using the RNeasy kit, and roughly 0.5 to 1 ug of the RNA was reverse transcribed with random hexamers. The immunoSEQ multiplex PCR assay, covering 54 Vbeta and 13 Jbeta segments, was used to amplify TCR beta CDR3 regions. To correct PCR amplification bias, a synthetic template baseline was used for both primer optimization and computational correction. Concerning the study's data processing: Reads were assigned to V, D and J genes according to IMGT and analyzed in immunoSEQ Analyzer, with only productive sequences retained. To calculate clonality, Shannon entropy was normalized by log2 of the number of productive unique sequences and then subtracted from one. For each patient and control, public and private clones were evaluated among the 100 most prevalent clones. Clones were defined as Susac-specific when absent from the healthy and MS cohorts, from roughly 1,000 published viral clones and from other ImmuneACCESS disease sequences. Clones were called with MiXCR by TCRdb after fastp trimmed the public reads at Q25, and only in-frame beta chains were retained. Here each entry gathers all rows of one CDR3 protein and keeps the most common genes and DNA. TCRdb's processing, not the authors', yielded these V and J calls. The sample includes 65,000 to 100,000 distinct CDR3 sequences, with 96% observed a single time. The top ten constitute roughly 0.44% of the sample.

Peripheral blood CD8+ and CD4+ T cells from healthy donors, Susac syndrome patients and multiple sclerosis patients were profiled by high-throughput TCR beta sequencing. The Susac syndrome patients fulfilled recently defined diagnostic criteria for definite or probable disease. CD8+ TEMRA cells were enriched by FACS, while bulk CD8+ and CD4+ T cells were purified by magnetic negative isolation. Blood was collected in EDTA tubes and processed within 24 hours, with PBMCs isolated through density gradient centrifugation. PBMCs intended for TCR sequencing were cryopreserved in liquid nitrogen and thawed later in a water bath at 37 degrees C. A purity of at least 90% was achieved for sorted or isolated CD4+, CD8+ and CD8+ TEMRA cells.

The clonotype was recovered from a human donor with Susac syndrome. The chain links TRBV27 with TRBJ2-2, with no confident D gene call. Sample: CD8+ T cells from PBMCs. The nucleotide sequence is TGTGCCAGCAGTTTATCCGGATGGTTTGGGAACACCGGGGAGCTGTTTTTT. Its translation reads: CASSLSGWFGNTGELFF.